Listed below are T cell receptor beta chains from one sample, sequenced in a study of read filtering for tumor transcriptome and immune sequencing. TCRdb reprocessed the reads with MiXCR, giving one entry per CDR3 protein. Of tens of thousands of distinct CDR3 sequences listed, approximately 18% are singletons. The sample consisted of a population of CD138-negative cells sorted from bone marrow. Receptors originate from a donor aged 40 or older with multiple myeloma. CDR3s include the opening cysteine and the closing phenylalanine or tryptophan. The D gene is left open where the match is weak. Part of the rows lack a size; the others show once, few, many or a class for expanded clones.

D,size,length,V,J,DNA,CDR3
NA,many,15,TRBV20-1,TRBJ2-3,TGCAGTGCCCACCTCCAACCTAGCTACACAGATACGCAGTATTTT,CSAHLQPSYTDTQYF
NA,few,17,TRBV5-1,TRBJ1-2,TGCGCCAGCAGCTTGGTGTCGTCTAGCGGCAGCTACTATGGCTACACCTTC,CASSLVSSSGSYYGYTF
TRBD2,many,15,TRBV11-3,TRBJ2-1,TGTGCCAGCAGCTCGGGGACTAGCGTCTACAATGAGCAGTTCTTC,CASSSGTSVYNEQFF
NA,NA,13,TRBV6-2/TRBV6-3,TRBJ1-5,TGTGCCAGCGGGTTGGCGGGACCCAAGGCCCAGCATTTT,CASGLAGPKAQHF
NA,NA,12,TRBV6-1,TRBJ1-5,TGTGCCAGCAGTGGGTCAACCCAGCCCCAGCATTTT,CASSGSTQPQHF
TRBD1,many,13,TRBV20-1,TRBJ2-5,TGCAGTGCTAGAGATGACAGGGTAGAGACCCAGTACTTC,CSARDDRVETQYF
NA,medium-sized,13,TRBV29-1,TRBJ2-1,TGCAGCGTTGCTAGGACTCCTAAGAATGAGCAGTTCTTC,CSVARTPKNEQFF
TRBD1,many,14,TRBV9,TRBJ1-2,TGTGCCAGCAGCGTAGGAGGACAGGGCTATGGCTACACCTTC,CASSVGGQGYGYTF
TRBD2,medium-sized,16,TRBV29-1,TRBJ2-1,TGCAGCGGCCGGACGTTTCTAGCGGACTCCTACAATGAGCAGTTCTTC,CSGRTFLADSYNEQFF
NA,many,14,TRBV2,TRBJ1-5,TGTGCCAGCACCCGAGGGGGGTCCGGACAGCCCCAGCATTTT,CASTRGGSGQPQHF
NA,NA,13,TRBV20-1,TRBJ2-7,TGCAGTGCTAGAGATCCTGTGGGGAACGAGCAGTACTTC,CSARDPVGNEQYF
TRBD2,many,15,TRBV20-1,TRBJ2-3,TGCAGTGCAATCGCGTTCAGCGGGAGTCCAGATACGCAGTATTTT,CSAIAFSGSPDTQYF
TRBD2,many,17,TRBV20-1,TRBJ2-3,TGCAGTGCTAGAGTGTGGCGGGAGAGACTTAACACAGATACGCAGTATTTT,CSARVWRERLNTDTQYF
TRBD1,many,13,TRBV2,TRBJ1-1,TGTGCCAGCACCTTGGGACAGGGGGCGCCGGCTTTCTTT,CASTLGQGAPAFF
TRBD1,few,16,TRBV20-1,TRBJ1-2,TGCAGTGCTGCAAGGACAGGGGGCGCGTCTAACTATGGCTACACCTTC,CSAARTGGASNYGYTF
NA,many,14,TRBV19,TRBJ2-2,TGTGCCAGTGTTCAAGAAGGGGGAACCGGGGAGCTGTTTTTT,CASVQEGGTGELFF
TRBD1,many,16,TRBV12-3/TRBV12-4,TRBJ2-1,TGTGCCAGCAGCCAAAGACAGGGTGTGGGCTACAATGAGCAGTTCTTC,CASSQRQGVGYNEQFF
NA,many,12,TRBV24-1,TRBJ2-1,TGTGCCACCAGTGGCAGAATAAATGAGCAGTTCTTC,CATSGRINEQFF
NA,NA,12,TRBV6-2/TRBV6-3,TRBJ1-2,TGTGCCACCCAGGTCGGAGCAAGCGGCTACGCCTTC,CATQVGASGYAF
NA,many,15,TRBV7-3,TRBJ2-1,TGTGCCAGCAGCTTAGGGTCCGAAGGTTTCCATGAGCAGTTCTTC,CASSLGSEGFHEQFF
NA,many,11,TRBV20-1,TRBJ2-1,TGCAGTGCTCTTCAGGGCGTTGAGCAGTTCTTC,CSALQGVEQFF
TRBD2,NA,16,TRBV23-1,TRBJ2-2,TGCGCCAGCAGTCCACCTAGCGGATGCGATTCCGGGGAGCTGTTTTTT,CASSPPSGCDSGELFF
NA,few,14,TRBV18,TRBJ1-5,TGTGCCAGCTCACCGGGAAGCTATAATCAGCCCCAGCATTTT,CASSPGSYNQPQHF
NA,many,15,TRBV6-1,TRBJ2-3,TGTGCCAGCAGTGAAGCCCACGGCGGGTCAGATACGCAGTATTTT,CASSEAHGGSDTQYF
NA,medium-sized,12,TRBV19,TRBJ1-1,TGTGCCAGTAGTATCGGTTGGACTGAAGCTTTCTTT,CASSIGWTEAFF
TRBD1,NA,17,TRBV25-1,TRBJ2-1,TGTGCCAGCCTACTTCCCCGTGTACAGGGGGCGGACAATGAGCAGTTCTTC,CASLLPRVQGADNEQFF